The 30 T cell receptor beta chains below all came from one sample that was sequenced in a study of graft-versus-host responses after intestinal transplantation (dated by TCRdb to the early 2020s). In the paper's terms, the time point label means: cells obtained before transplantation from donor or recipient. Antigen specificity for these receptors is unknown. The receptor library was made with the immunoSEQ multiplex PCR assay. Held by TCRdb, this immuneACCESS table contains in-frame sequences only and omits some clones. Under half of the omission traces to an unresolved V gene where checked; the cause of the rest is unknown. A total of more than 80,000 clones appear in this sample, roughly nine tenths of them only once. Clones ranked in the top ten supply around 0.27% of the sample. The source material was unstimulated CD4+ T cells sorted from spleen or lymph node cells, sampled before transplant. These receptors all come from a human donor who was the organ donor for an intestinal transplant.

The chain carries TRBV28 and TRBJ1-4; 7 positions match TRBD1. Germline V gene data show CDR1 as MDHEN and CDR2 as SYDVKM. The CDR3 is 15 amino acids. Germline trimming cut 4 bases from V and 7 bases from J; bases unmatched to any gene: 9. The CDR3 loop reads CASSYSDRDREKLFF. In DNA, the CDR3 is TGTGCCAGCAGTTATTCCGACAGGGACCGTGAAAAACTGTTTTTT.

The chain is built from TRBV27 and TRBJ2-7; 7 positions agree with TRBD1. The CDR3 runs to 15 residues. CDR1 is MNHEY, CDR2 SMNVEV, per germline (reference sequence). The junction had 9 bases not matched to a gene; V was cut back by 7 bases and J by 0 bases. CDR3 sequence (DNA): TGTGCCAGCACCAGATCGACAGGGTTCTCCTACGAGCAGTACTTC. Encoded protein: CASTRSTGFSYEQYF.

This chain joins TRBV6-6 and TRBJ2-5; 8 bases map to TRBD2. The CDR3 length is 16 residues. The V gene's germline CDR1 is MNHNY and CDR2 SVGAGI (reference sequence). The V and J ends lost 6 bases and 5 bases, in that order; junction bases with no gene match: 14. The DNA of the CDR3 is TGTGCCAGCAGCGATCTCCTAGGCGGGGGGAGGGAGACCCAGTACTTC. This codes for CASSDLLGGGRETQYF.

The chain recombines TRBV19 with TRBJ1-2; 7 bases map to TRBD1. CDR3 length equals 17 residues. Germline CDR1 and CDR2: LNHDA and SQIVND (reference sequence). Germline trimming cut 0 bases from V and 4 bases from J; bases unmatched to any gene: 11. The CDR3 reads CASSIDPGTANLYGYTF. As DNA, the CDR3 is TGTGCCAGTAGTATAGACCCCGGGACAGCTAATCTCTATGGCTACACCTTC. The whole variable domain, filled in from reference TRBV19 and TRBJ1-2, reads DGGITQSPKYLFRKEGQNVTLSCEQNLNHDAMYWYRQDPGQGLRLIYYSQIVNDFQKGDIAEGYSVSREKKESFPLTVTSAQKNPTAFYLCASSIDPGTANLYGYTFGSGTRLTVV.

The V gene is TRBV19, the J gene TRBJ1-5, with unresolved D. Trimming took 5 bases from V and 0 from J, leaving 11 bases between them. There are 15 residues in the CDR3. Germline V gene sequence: CDR1 LNHDA, CDR2 SQIVND (reference sequence). Written as DNA, the CDR3 is TGTGCCAGTAGTCTCGAGGGATATAGCAATCAGCCCCAGCATTTT. Its protein product is CASSLEGYSNQPQHF.

J is TRBJ2-5 and V is TRBV28; TRBD1 aligns across 8 bases. The V gene's germline CDR1 is MDHEN and CDR2 SYDVKM. V shed 5 bases, J shed 2 bases, and the junction held 4 bases outside the gene matches. The CDR3 is 14 residues long. The CDR3: CASSLTGAQETQYF. The CDR3 region has the DNA TGTGCCAGCAGTCTGACAGGGGCTCAAGAGACCCAGTACTTC.

The chain employs TRBV5-4 and TRBJ2-1, with 8 bases fitting TRBD2. The CDR3 consists of 13 residues. J gave up 5 bases and V 6 bases, and 4 bases lay outside the gene matches. Germline loops: CDR1 SGHNT, CDR2 YYREEE (reference sequence). The DNA of the CDR3 is TGTGCCAGCAATTTAGCGGGGAACAATGAGCAGTTCTTC. Translating gives CASNLAGNNEQFF.

The CDR3 DNA reads TGTGCCAGCAGCTTAGTTGGGGGCCACTATGAGCAGTTCTTC. Translated: CASSLVGGHYEQFF. The genes are TRBV11-2 and TRBJ2-1; the D gene is possibly TRBD1 (6 bases). Germline V CDR1 and CDR2: SGHAT, FQNNGV. The CDR3 sequence is 14 residues long. Deletions cut 1 base from V and 8 bases from J, with 12 bases between. Based on the CDR3 plus reference TRBV11-2 and TRBJ2-1, the full variable domain is EAGVAQSPRYKIIEKRQSVAFWCNPISGHATLYWYQQILGQGPKLLIQFQNNGVVDDSQLPKDRFSAERLKGVDSTLKIQPAKLEDSAVYLCASSLVGGHYEQFFGPGTRLTVL.

The genes are TRBV6-5 and TRBJ1-3; D call uncertain. The CDR3 contains 12 residues. V lost 4 bases to trimming and J lost 8 bases, with 9 bases between them. Germline-derived CDR1 and CDR2 are MNHEY and SVGAGI. The CDR3 region has the DNA TGTGCCAGCAGTTGGGCAACGGACACCATATATTTT. This gives the protein CASSWATDTIYF.

The V and J genes are TRBV20-1 and TRBJ2-5, with D unresolved. Per the germline V gene, CDR1 is DFQATT and CDR2 is SNEGSKA (reference sequence). V was clipped by 6 bases and J by 4 bases, with 9 bases between them. This CDR3 spans 11 amino acids. CDR3 sequence: CSARRGETQYF. The CDR3, as DNA: TGCAGTGCGCGTAGAGGAGAGACCCAGTACTTC.

This clone came up a few times. The chain recombines TRBV7-9 with TRBJ2-7, with 12 bases aligning to TRBD2. CDR3 length equals 14 residues. The germline gives CDR1 SEHNR, CDR2 FQNEAQ (reference sequence). After removal of 3 bases from V and 6 bases from J, the junction contained 3 bases not matched to a gene. The CDR3 coding sequence is TGTGCCAGCAGCTTGACTAGCGGGGGTTCCGAGCAGTACTTC. This codes for CASSLTSGGSEQYF.

With regard to this clone: One junction end does not reproduce the germline sequence, and a read error may be involved. V and J are TRBV4-2 and TRBJ2-5; 10 nucleotides agree with TRBD1. Germline V gene lookup returns CDR1 LGHNA and CDR2 YNFKEQ. This CDR3 region has 16 residues. Written as DNA, the CDR3 is TGTGCCAGCAGCCAAGCCCGGACAGGGGGGCAAGTGACCCAGTACTTC. Protein sequence: CASSQARTGGQVTQYF.

The chain recombines TRBV5-4 with TRBJ1-1, with a possible D match to TRBD1 (5 bases). V lost 2 bases to trimming and J lost 7 bases, with 12 bases between them. This CDR3 contains 13 residues. Germline CDR1 is SGHNT and CDR2 is YYREEE (reference sequence). The CDR3 here is CASSFGGKGEAFF. CDR3 coding DNA: TGTGCCAGCAGCTTTGGGGGGAAGGGTGAAGCTTTCTTT.

As for this clone: The same CDR3 can be traced to other DNA sequences in this sample. The rearrangement joins TRBV18 to TRBJ2-7, with 10 bases lining up with TRBD1. The germline V gene encodes CDR1 KGHSH and CDR2 LQKENI. This CDR3 is 14 amino acids long. With V trimmed by 2 bases and J by 3 bases, 1 base remained unmatched. The CDR3 DNA is TGTGCCAGCTCACCAGGGACAGGGGACTACGAGCAGTACTTC. Translated: CASSPGTGDYEQYF.

The rearrangement joins TRBV5-1 to TRBJ2-3; D is perhaps TRBD1 (6 bases). Looked up from germline, CDR1 is SGHRS and CDR2 is YFSETQ. The ends were cut back, 4 bases at V and 0 bases at J, with 15 bases in the middle. This CDR3 is 16 amino acids long. In nucleotides, the CDR3 is TGCGCCAGCAGCCTGTTGAGGGGGTCGAGCACAGATACGCAGTATTTT. This gives the protein CASSLLRGSSTDTQYF.

This chain joins TRBV5-1 and TRBJ2-3, with D possibly matching TRBD2 (7 bases). The CDR3 length is 16 residues. V was clipped by 0 bases and J by 2 bases, with 13 bases between them. Germline V gene lookup returns CDR1 SGHRS and CDR2 YFSETQ. The CDR3 region is CASSLDAGAPTDTQYF. CDR3 sequence (DNA): TGCGCCAGCAGCTTGGATGCGGGGGCCCCCACAGATACGCAGTATTTT. Combining the CDR3 with reference TRBV5-1 and TRBJ2-3 gives the whole variable domain KAGVTQTPRYLIKTRGQQVTLSCSPISGHRSVSWYQQTPGQGLQFLFEYFSETQRNKGNFPGRFSGRQFSNSRSEMNVSTLELGDSALYLCASSLDAGAPTDTQYFGPGTRLTVL.

The V and J genes are TRBV30 and TRBJ2-7, with a possible D match to TRBD1 (5 bases). The germline V gene encodes CDR1 GTSNPN and CDR2 SVGIG (reference sequence). The CDR3 is 13 residues long. The germline V and J ends were trimmed by 4 bases and 2 bases, with 12 bases remaining between them. CDR3 bases: TGTGCCTGGAAAAAGACAGAACCCTACGAGCAGTACTTC. Its translation is CAWKKTEPYEQYF.

This rearrangement joins TRBV28 to TRBJ2-7, with TRBD2 as a possible D gene (6 bases). The germline V gene has CDR1 MDHEN and CDR2 SYDVKM. The V gene lost 6 bases and the J gene lost 3 bases, with 21 bases spanning the gap. The CDR3 is made up of 16 amino acids. CDR3 amino acids: CASRPVRGTGDYEQYF. In DNA, the CDR3 is TGTGCCAGCAGACCAGTAAGAGGGACGGGGGACTACGAGCAGTACTTC.

This chain uses TRBV4-3 with TRBJ1-4; 8 bases match TRBD1. The germline gives CDR1 LGHNA, CDR2 YSLEER. V lost 0 bases, J lost 8 bases, and 8 bases stayed unmatched. The CDR3 covers 16 residues. The CDR3 DNA sequence: TGCGCCAGCAGCCAAGATTGGACAGGGAGAAGGGAAAAACTGTTTTTT. Its translation: CASSQDWTGRREKLFF.

V and J are TRBV2 and TRBJ1-5; D call uncertain. The CDR3 sequence is 14 residues long. Trimming left V 3 bases short and J 7 bases short, with 13 bases between. Germline CDR1 and CDR2: SNHLY and FYNNEI. CDR3 coding DNA: TGTGCCAGCAGTGACCTCCCTTTGGAGCAGCCCCAGCATTTT. It translates to CASSDLPLEQPQHF.

The chain couples TRBV2 to TRBJ2-1; TRBD2 aligns across 9 bases. The CDR3 sequence is 13 residues long. V gave up 6 bases and J gave up 7 bases; unmatched junction bases: 4. Germline CDR1 reads SNHLY; CDR2 reads FYNNEI. CDR3 loop: CASREAGGNEQFF. The DNA of the CDR3 is TGTGCCAGCAGGGAGGCGGGGGGGAATGAGCAGTTCTTC.

The V gene is TRBV19, the J gene TRBJ1-1, with D possibly being TRBD1 (6 bases). This CDR3 has 17 residues. Germline lookup yields CDR1 LNHDA and CDR2 SQIVND (reference sequence). V was cut by 3 bases and J by 1 base, with 18 bases left in between. CDR3 region: CASSIFGAGETNTEAFF. The DNA for the CDR3 is TGTGCCAGTAGTATCTTCGGGGCAGGGGAGACGAACACTGAAGCTTTCTTT. Drawing the rest from reference TRBV19 and TRBJ1-1, the complete variable domain is DGGITQSPKYLFRKEGQNVTLSCEQNLNHDAMYWYRQDPGQGLRLIYYSQIVNDFQKGDIAEGYSVSREKKESFPLTVTSAQKNPTAFYLCASSIFGAGETNTEAFFGQGTRLTVV.

V usage is TRBV18 and J usage is TRBJ2-1, with 8 positions matching TRBD2. V was pared by 0 bases and J by 16 bases, with 14 bases of the junction left unmatched. This CDR3 has 15 amino acids. Looked up from germline, CDR1 is KGHSH and CDR2 is LQKENI. The CDR3 DNA reads TGTGCCAGCTCACCACCCGGAACCCCCGGGACTAGTTTATTCTTC. Protein sequence: CASSPPGTPGTSLFF.

The chain links TRBV2 to TRBJ2-2; weak D call: TRBD2 (7 bases). The CDR3 is 15 amino acids. V was pared by 8 bases and J by 6 bases, with 19 bases between. Germline CDR1 and CDR2: SNHLY and FYNNEI. CDR3 residues: CASRLGGRGSGELFF. Written as DNA, the CDR3 is TGTGCCAGCCGATTGGGGGGGCGCGGGTCCGGGGAGCTGTTTTTT.

This chain links TRBV5-4 with TRBJ2-1, with 8 bases matching TRBD2. The CDR3 loop spans 15 amino acids. The ends lost 5 bases at V and 4 bases at J; junction bases unmatched: 8. In germline, CDR1 is SGHNT, CDR2 YYREEE (reference sequence). CDR3 nucleotide sequence: TGTGCCAGCAGTCCCAGCAGCGGGAGATACAATGAGCAGTTCTTC. This codes for CASSPSSGRYNEQFF.

The CDR3 is CASSPTGPNTGELFF. In DNA, the CDR3 is TGTGCCAGCAGCCCGACAGGCCCGAACACCGGGGAGCTGTTTTTT. The chain recombines TRBV5-6 with TRBJ2-2; maybe TRBD1 (6 bases). The length of the CDR3 is 15 residues. V lost 4 bases and J 0 bases, leaving 10 bases between the germline ends. The germline CDR1 and CDR2 sequences are SGHDT and YYEEEE.

The rearrangement joins TRBV9 to TRBJ2-7; possibly TRBD1 for D (5 bases). Trimming stripped 6 bases from V and 1 base from J, with 17 bases between. CDR1 and CDR2 (germline): SGDLS, YYNGEE. There are 15 residues in the CDR3. CDR3 DNA: TGTGCCAGCACCCCAGGCGGACAAAGGTCCTACGAGCAGTACTTC. It is translated as CASTPGGQRSYEQYF.

The chain is built from TRBV7-6 and TRBJ2-2; D is possibly TRBD1 (7 bases). The CDR3 sequence is 15 residues long. Trimming left V 6 bases short and J 5 bases short, with 16 bases between. Germline lookup yields CDR1 SGHVS and CDR2 FNYEAQ. CDR3 nucleotides: TGTGCCAGCAGTTCCGGGACAGCGGGTACCGGGGAGCTGTTTTTT. This translates into CASSSGTAGTGELFF. Using reference TRBV7-6 and TRBJ2-2 for the parts outside the CDR3, the full variable domain is GAGVSQSPRYKVTKRGQDVALRCDPISGHVSLYWYRQALGQGPEFLTYFNYEAQQDKSGLPNDRFSAERPEGSISTLTIQRTEQRDSAMYRCASSSGTAGTGELFFGEGSRLTVL.

This clone turned up a few times. This chain connects TRBV29-1 to TRBJ1-2; D perhaps matches TRBD1 (5 bases). Germline values: CDR1 SQVTM, CDR2 ANQGSEA. V was trimmed by 4 bases and J by 8 bases, leaving 20 bases between them. The CDR3 runs to 14 residues. CDR3 amino acids: CSVARGGVSYGYTF. CDR3 coding DNA: TGCAGCGTTGCGCGGGGCGGTGTGTCGTACGGCTACACCTTC. Full variable domain (missing parts from reference TRBV29-1 and TRBJ1-2): SAVISQKPSRDICQRGTSLTIQCQVDSQVTMMFWYRQQPGQSLTLIATANQGSEATYESGFVIDKFPISRPNLTFSTLTVSNMSPEDSSIYLCSVARGGVSYGYTFGSGTRLTVV.

This clone was seen once. The chain combines TRBV23-1 with TRBJ1-5, with 7 positions matching TRBD1. TRBV23-1 is assigned to the ORF class and has an uncertain function. CDR3 length: 13 residues. The J segment lost 6 bases and the V segment lost 10 bases, leaving 9 bases of the junction unmatched. The CDR3 nucleotides read TGCGCCACCAAAGAGGGGGCGGCTCAGCCCCAGCATTTT. Translating it yields CATKEGAAQPQHF.